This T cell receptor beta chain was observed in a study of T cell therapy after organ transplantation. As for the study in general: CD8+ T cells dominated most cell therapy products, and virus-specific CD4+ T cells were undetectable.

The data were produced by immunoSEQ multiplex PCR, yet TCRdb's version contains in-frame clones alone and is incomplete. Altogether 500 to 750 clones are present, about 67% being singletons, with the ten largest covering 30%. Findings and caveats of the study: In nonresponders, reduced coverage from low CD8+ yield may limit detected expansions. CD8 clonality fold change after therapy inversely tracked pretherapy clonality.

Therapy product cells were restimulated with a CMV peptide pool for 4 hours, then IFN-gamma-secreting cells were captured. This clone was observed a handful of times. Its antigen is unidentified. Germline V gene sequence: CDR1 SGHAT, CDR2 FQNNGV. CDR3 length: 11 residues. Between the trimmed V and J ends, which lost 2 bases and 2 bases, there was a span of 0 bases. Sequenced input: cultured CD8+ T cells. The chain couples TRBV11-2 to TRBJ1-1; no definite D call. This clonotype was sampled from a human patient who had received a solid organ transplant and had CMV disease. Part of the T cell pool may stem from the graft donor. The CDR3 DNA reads TGTGCCAGCAGCTTAAACACTGAAGCTTTCTTT. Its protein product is CASSLNTEAFF.